The source of this T cell receptor (beta chain) is a study of T cell responses to AZD1222 COVID-19 vaccine. The CDR3 runs 13 residues. J was trimmed by 5 bases and V by 5 bases; bases with no gene match: 2. Germline V gene data show CDR1 as SGHTA and CDR2 as FQGTGA. Here immunoSEQ multiplex PCR was the method, and the copy in TCRdb shows in-frame clones only, minus some. Among roughly 150,000 clones, 85% to 95% were seen once, and the ten largest hold 4% to 5.5%. General study points: Clonal diversity was possibly underestimated; the donors were predominantly white British and more often female. Close to half of all spike-specific TCRs reportedly target regions of the variants that are unmutated. Without day 14 samples, only post-peak T cell repertoires were studied. Of the AZD1222 recipients, only 5 to 7 were seropositive at baseline.

Comments on this clone: Its antigen remains unidentified.

The input for sequencing was peripheral blood, taken 28 days after the second AZD1222 dose. The receptor was derived from an adult who received the AZD1222 COVID-19 vaccine. The V gene is TRBV7-3, the J gene TRBJ1-2, with 10 bases that match TRBD1. CDR3 sequence reads: CASSPGQGYGYTF. CDR3 nucleotide sequence: TGTGCCAGCAGCCCGGGACAGGGGTATGGCTACACCTTC.